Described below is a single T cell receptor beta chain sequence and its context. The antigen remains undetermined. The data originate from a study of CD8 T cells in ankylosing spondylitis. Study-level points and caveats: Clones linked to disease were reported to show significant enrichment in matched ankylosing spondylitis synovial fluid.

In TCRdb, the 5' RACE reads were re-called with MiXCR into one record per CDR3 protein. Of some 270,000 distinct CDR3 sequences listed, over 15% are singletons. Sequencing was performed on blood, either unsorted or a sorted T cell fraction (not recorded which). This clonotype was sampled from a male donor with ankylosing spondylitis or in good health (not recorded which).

DNA for the CDR3: TGTGCCAGCAGTCCACAGGATTACAATGAGCAGTTCTTC. Translating gives CASSPQDYNEQFF. The chain employs TRBV27 and TRBJ2-1; D is possibly TRBD1 (5 bases). The CDR3 is 13 residues long. Trimming took off 5 bases at V and 4 bases at J, with 9 bases between the two ends. The germline V gene has CDR1 MNHEY and CDR2 SMNVEV (reference sequence).